This TCR beta chain stems from a study of blood T cell repertoires in COVID-19 (dated by TCRdb to about 2020). Regarding the research as a whole: The collaborator samples originated in the United States, Italy and Spain and spanned the acute and convalescent phases of COVID-19. The samples were drawn from the first 160 participants of the ongoing ImmuneRACE study and from 950 to 1,500 subjects provided by 6 global collaborators. The repertoires were released in a freely available public database meant as a resource for research on the immune response to SARS-CoV-2. Where available, HLA class I and class II types were taken from metadata supplied by the sample provider and were not determined by assay-based typing. Subjects who had been exposed to COVID-19, were actively infected with it, or had recovered from it provided the deeply sampled blood TCRbeta repertoires that made up the dataset. The material from the prospective study consisted of cDNA or gDNA derived from T cells, B-cell-depleted T cells, or PBMCs. A de-identified subject ID, COVID-19 status, age in years and sex were almost always included in the sample metadata.

Whole blood was collected in K2EDTA tubes by collaborating institutions according to the institutions' own protocols. For TCRbeta analysis, collaborator samples were shipped as frozen whole blood, as isolated PBMCs, or as DNA extracted from either sample type. The junction shows trimming of 4 bases on V and 6 bases on J, and the gene matches do not reach 8 bases of it. The germline V gene encodes CDR1 MNHEY and CDR2 SMNVEV (reference sequence). The CDR3 goes from the cysteine to the phenylalanine over 14 residues. Only CDR3 DNA is held: 42 bases, read in frame from base 1. This clone was detected a few times. This receptor's antigen is unknown. The record has no base qualities; no much larger clone is one base away. Results and caveats for the whole study, not just this receptor: Clinical and demographic metadata were provided uncurated, with the amount varying by source and participant.

The immunoSEQ Assay, a bias-controlled multiplex PCR, was used to amplify TCRbeta CDR3 regions from genomic DNA. Per the authors' processing: Nucleated cell counts per sample were estimated from amplification of reference gene primers within the assay. To quantify the absolute abundance of each unique TCRbeta CDR3 rearrangement, sequence reads were collapsed and filtered. Productive Simpson clonality was computed per sample as the square root of Simpson's diversity index over productive rearrangements. In its TCRdb copy, this immuneACCESS table keeps in-frame sequences only and misses some clones. Where compared with another copy, unresolved V genes explain less than half of these, and the others have no known cause. The D gene and trimming were derived from the DNA, and the V and J assignments and clone size from that table. This sample comprises 70,000 to 100,000 clones, nearly 90% of them detected only once. The ten most abundant clones make up 2.9% of the sample.

Input material: peripheral blood. The TCR sequence derives from a woman older than 75 with acute or convalescent COVID-19. The chain is assembled from TRBV27 and TRBJ2-7, and 8 junctional nucleotides match TRBD2. The sequence in DNA is TGTGCCAGCAGTTCCACCCGGACTAGCTCCGAGCAGTACTTC. Translated, this gives CASSSTRTSSEQYF.